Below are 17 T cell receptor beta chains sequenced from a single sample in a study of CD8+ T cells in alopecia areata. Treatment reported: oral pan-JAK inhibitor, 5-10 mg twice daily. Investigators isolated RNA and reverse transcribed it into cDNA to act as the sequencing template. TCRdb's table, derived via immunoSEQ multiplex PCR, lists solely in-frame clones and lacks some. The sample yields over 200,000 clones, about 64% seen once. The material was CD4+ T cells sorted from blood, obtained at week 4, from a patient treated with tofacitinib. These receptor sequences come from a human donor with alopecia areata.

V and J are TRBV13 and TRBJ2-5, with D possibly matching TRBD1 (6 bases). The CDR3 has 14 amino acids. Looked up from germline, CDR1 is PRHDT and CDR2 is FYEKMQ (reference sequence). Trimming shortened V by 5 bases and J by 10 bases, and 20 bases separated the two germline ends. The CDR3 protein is CASSDRTVQDYQYF. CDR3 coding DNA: TGTGCCAGCAGCGACAGGACAGTACAAGACTACCAGTACTTC.

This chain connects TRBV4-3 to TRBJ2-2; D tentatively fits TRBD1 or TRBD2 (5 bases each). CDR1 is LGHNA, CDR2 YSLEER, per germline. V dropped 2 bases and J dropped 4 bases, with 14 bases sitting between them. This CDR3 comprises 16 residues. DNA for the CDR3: TGCGCCAGCAGCCAAAACCGGGACCCTCGCACCGGGGAGCTGTTTTTT. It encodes CASSQNRDPRTGELFF.

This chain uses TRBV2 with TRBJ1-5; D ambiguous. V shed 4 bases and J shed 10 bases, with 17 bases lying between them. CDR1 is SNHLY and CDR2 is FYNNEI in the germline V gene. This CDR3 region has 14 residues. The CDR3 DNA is TGTGCCAGCAGTGCCCGAGCGGGCGGCCCTCCCCAGCATTTT. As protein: CASSARAGGPPQHF.

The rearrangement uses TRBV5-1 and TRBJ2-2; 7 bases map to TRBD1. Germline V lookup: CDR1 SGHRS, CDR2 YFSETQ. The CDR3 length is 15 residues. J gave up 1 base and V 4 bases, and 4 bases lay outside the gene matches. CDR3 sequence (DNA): TGCGCCAGCAGCCCCCGACAGGGGAACACCGGGGAGCTGTTTTTT. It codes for CASSPRQGNTGELFF.

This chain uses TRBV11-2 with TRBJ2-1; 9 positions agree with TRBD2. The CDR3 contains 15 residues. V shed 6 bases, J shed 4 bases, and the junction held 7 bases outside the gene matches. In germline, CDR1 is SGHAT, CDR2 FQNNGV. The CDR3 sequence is CASRDSGGSYNEQFF. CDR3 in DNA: TGTGCCAGCAGGGATAGCGGGGGATCTTACAATGAGCAGTTCTTC.

The CDR3 reads CASSQDGQGLYGYTF. For the CDR3, the DNA is TGCGCCAGCAGCCAAGATGGACAGGGATTATATGGCTACACCTTC. The chain uses TRBV4-3 and TRBJ1-2, with TRBD1 matching over 8 bases. The CDR3 extends over 15 amino acids. V gave up 0 bases and J gave up 5 bases; unmatched junction bases: 5. The germline V gene has CDR1 LGHNA and CDR2 YSLEER.

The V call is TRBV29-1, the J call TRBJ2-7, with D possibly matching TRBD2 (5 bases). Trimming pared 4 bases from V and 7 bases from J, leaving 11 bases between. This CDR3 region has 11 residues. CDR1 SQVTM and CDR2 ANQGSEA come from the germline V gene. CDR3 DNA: TGCAGCGTTGCCGAGGGTGGTGAGCAGTACTTC. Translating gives CSVAEGGEQYF.

The CDR3 sequence: CASTWGTATETQYF. As DNA, the CDR3 is TGTGCCAGCACCTGGGGTACAGCAACAGAGACCCAGTACTTC. V and J are TRBV7-9 and TRBJ2-5; the D is unclear. CDR3 size: 14 residues. CDR1 SEHNR and CDR2 FQNEAQ come from the germline V gene (reference sequence). V dropped 7 bases and J dropped 4 bases, with 16 bases sitting between them.

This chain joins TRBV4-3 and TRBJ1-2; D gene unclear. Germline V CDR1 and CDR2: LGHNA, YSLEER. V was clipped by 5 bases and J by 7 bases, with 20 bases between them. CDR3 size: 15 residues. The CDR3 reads CASSAQHGPRGGYTF. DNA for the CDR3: TGCGCCAGCAGCGCCCAACACGGGCCCCGGGGTGGCTACACCTTC.

This CDR3 is CAWSEQPTTQYF. CDR3 bases: TGTGCCTGGAGTGAGCAGCCGACTACGCAGTATTTT. V and J are TRBV30 and TRBJ2-3; D gene unclear. Trimming took 1 base from V and 8 from J, leaving 10 bases between them. This CDR3 comprises 12 residues. Germline CDR1 GTSNPN, CDR2 SVGIG (reference sequence).

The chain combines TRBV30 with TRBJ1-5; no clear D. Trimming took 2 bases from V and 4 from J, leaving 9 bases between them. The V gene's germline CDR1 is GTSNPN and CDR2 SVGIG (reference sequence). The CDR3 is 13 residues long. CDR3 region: CAWSPPNNQPQHF. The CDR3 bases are TGTGCCTGGAGTCCGCCGAATAATCAGCCCCAGCATTTT.

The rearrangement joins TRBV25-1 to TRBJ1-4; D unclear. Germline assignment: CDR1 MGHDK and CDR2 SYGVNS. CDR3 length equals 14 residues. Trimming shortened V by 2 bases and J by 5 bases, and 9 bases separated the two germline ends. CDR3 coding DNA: TGTGCCAGCAGTGAAGGGCAGTGGAATGAAAAACTGTTTTTT. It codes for CASSEGQWNEKLFF. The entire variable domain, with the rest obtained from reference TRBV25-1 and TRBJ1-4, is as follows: EADIYQTPRYLVIGTGKKITLECSQTMGHDKMYWYQQDPGMELHLIHYSYGVNSTEKGDLSSESTVSRIRTEHFPLTLESARPSHTSQYLCASSEGQWNEKLFFGSGTQLSVL.

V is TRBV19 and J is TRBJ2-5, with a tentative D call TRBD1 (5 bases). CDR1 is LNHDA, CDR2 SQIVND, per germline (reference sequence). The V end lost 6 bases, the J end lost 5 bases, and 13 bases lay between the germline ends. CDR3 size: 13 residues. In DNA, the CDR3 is TGTGCCAGTAGAGGTGCAGGGCGGGAGACCCAGTACTTC. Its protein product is CASRGAGRETQYF.

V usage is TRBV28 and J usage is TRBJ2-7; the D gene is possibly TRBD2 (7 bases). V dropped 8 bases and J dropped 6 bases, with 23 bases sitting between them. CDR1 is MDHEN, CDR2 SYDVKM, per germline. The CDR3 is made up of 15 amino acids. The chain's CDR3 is CASGGGGRGNSEQYF. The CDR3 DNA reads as TGTGCCAGCGGGGGAGGGGGTCGCGGTAACTCCGAGCAGTACTTC. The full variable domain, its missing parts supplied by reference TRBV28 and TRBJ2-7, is DVKVTQSSRYLVKRTGEKVFLECVQDMDHENMFWYRQDPGLGLRLIYFSYDVKMKEKGDIPEGYSVSREKKERFSLILESASTNQTSMYLCASGGGGRGNSEQYFGPGTRLTVT.

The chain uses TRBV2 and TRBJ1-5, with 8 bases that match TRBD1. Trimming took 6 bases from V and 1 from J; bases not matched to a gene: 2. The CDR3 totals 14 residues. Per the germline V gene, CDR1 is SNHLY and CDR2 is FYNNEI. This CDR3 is CASRTGVSNQPQHF. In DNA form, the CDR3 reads TGTGCCAGCAGGACAGGGGTCAGCAATCAGCCCCAGCATTTT.

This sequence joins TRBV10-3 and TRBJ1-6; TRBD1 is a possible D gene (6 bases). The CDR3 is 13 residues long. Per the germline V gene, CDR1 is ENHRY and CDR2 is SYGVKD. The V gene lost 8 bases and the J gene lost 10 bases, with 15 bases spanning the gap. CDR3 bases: TGTGCCATCCACAGGGAAACGAACTCACCCCTCCACTTT. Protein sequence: CAIHRETNSPLHF.

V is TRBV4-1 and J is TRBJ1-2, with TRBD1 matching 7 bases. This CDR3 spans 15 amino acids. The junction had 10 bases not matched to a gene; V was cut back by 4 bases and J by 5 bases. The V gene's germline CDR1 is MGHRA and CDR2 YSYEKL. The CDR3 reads CASSPGTGVGYGYTF. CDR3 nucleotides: TGCGCCAGCAGCCCCGGCACAGGGGTCGGTTATGGCTACACCTTC.